A single TCR beta chain is shown here with its context. Its antigen is as yet unknown. The germline gives CDR1 LNHDA, CDR2 SQIVND (reference sequence). The CDR3 contains 12 residues. V dropped 10 bases and J dropped 5; count of bases not matched to a gene: 7. This sample stems from a study of T cell responses to AZD1222 COVID-19 vaccine. Pooling was applied to second doses at about 4 or about 12 weeks. Repertoires were generated with immunoSEQ multiplex PCR, while TCRdb's copy carries only in-frame clones and drops some. In the table there are approximately 300,000 clones, 90% to 95% of which are singletons. Study-level points and caveats: Clonal diversity was possibly underestimated; the donors were predominantly white British and more often female.

Sequenced material: peripheral blood, taken 28 days after the second AZD1222 dose. The rearrangement uses TRBV19 and TRBJ1-2; 7 bases line up with TRBD1. The sequence came from an adult who received the AZD1222 COVID-19 vaccine. The CDR3 DNA is TGTGCCACCACGACAGGGCTGTATGGCTACACCTTC. Translation gives CATTTGLYGYTF.